This passage covers 14 T cell receptor beta chains from one sample sequenced in a study of spatial heterogeneity in lung cancer. No antigen is known for these receptors. Time point here: sample taken at primary tumor resection. TCRdb re-called the 5' RACE reads with MiXCR, one entry per CDR3 protein. In the table there are over 1,000 distinct CDR3 sequences, 20% to 25% of which are singletons. Broader study findings: Counts that tracked tumor mutation counts were those of expanded intratumoral alpha and beta TCRs.

The sequences come from lung tumor tissue, collected at surgery. These receptors were taken from a male donor with early-stage non-small cell lung cancer.

Worth noting for this clonotype: This beta chain appears as a stray read in a library generated for alpha chains; its size is not informative. V usage is TRBV28 and J usage is TRBJ2-7; TRBD1 agrees at 8 bases. The trim removed 3 bases at V and 5 bases at J, leaving 6 bases unmatched. There are 14 residues in the CDR3. Germline V gene lookup returns CDR1 MDHEN and CDR2 SYDVKM. This CDR3 is CASSFSGGGNEQYF. The DNA for the CDR3 is TGTGCCAGCAGTTTCTCAGGGGGCGGGAACGAGCAGTACTTC. The full variable domain, in which reference TRBV28 and TRBJ2-7 provide the parts outside the CDR3, is DVKVTQSSRYLVKRTGEKVFLECVQDMDHENMFWYRQDPGLGLRLIYFSYDVKMKEKGDIPEGYSVSREKKERFSLILESASTNQTSMYLCASSFSGGGNEQYFGPGTRLTVT.

A remark on this clonotype: Because the library targeted alpha chains, this beta chain is an off-target read whose size means little. This sequence joins TRBV6-6 and TRBJ2-5, with 9 bases fitting TRBD2. Germline values: CDR1 MNHNY, CDR2 SVGAGI (reference sequence). The J segment lost 4 bases and the V segment lost 0 bases, leaving 9 bases of the junction unmatched. This CDR3 region has 17 residues. The CDR3 region has the DNA TGTGCCAGCAGTTACTCCGGCGGGAGGGCCCCGGGAGAGACCCAGTACTTC. Residues: CASSYSGGRAPGETQYF.

The table lists this clonotype with a few counts. This beta chain turned up in a library designed for alpha chains; as an off-target read, its abundance says little. This CDR3 is CASSQAVLAGVQQFF. The CDR3 DNA follows: TGCGCCAGCAGCCAAGCGGTGCTAGCGGGAGTCCAGCAGTTCTTC. The V and J genes are TRBV4-3 and TRBJ2-1, with TRBD2 matching over 10 bases. V shed 1 base, J shed 11 bases, and the junction held 8 bases outside the gene matches. The CDR3 is made up of 15 amino acids. Germline V gene data show CDR1 as LGHNA and CDR2 as YSLEER.

This clonotype is deemed large. This beta chain is an unintended read in a library built for alpha chains; its size means little. The chain couples TRBV6-2 or TRBV6-3 to TRBJ2-3, with 14 bases identical to TRBD2. The length of the CDR3 is 20 residues. Looked up from germline, CDR1 is MNHEY and CDR2 is SVGEGT. The trim removed 4 bases at V and 3 bases at J, leaving 15 bases unmatched. CDR3 nucleotide sequence: TGTGCCAGCAGTTCCGGGACTAGCGGGAGAGGAGTGCGTCGGACAGATACGCAGTATTTT. Translated: CASSSGTSGRGVRRTDTQYF.

This clonotype was seen a single time. A read error may produce the germline difference seen at one junction end. Since it is a stray read in a library aimed at alpha chains, this beta chain has a size that is not meaningful. V usage is TRBV3-1 and J usage is TRBJ1-3; D uncertain. Germline V gene data show CDR1 as LGHDT and CDR2 as YNNKEL (reference sequence). The CDR3 sequence is 14 residues long. CDR3 coding DNA: TGTGCCAGCAGAGGGAGGAACTCTGGAAACACAATATATTTT. Translating it yields CASRGRNSGNTIYF.

A remark on this clonotype: In a library made to pick up alpha chains, this beta chain is a stray read with a size that means little. In nucleotides, the CDR3 is TGCGCCAGCAGTGAGTCGCAAGGGAGAAGCGGCTACACCTTC. This encodes CASSESQGRSGYTF. The chain couples TRBV10-2 to TRBJ1-2, with no clear D. Germline CDR1 reads WSHSY; CDR2 reads SAAADI. The CDR3 consists of 14 residues. Trimming left V 0 bases short and J 8 bases short, with 13 bases between.

Concerning this clonotype: For a library built for alpha chains, this beta chain is a stray read; little rests on its size. This sequence joins TRBV27 and TRBJ1-3; tentative D call: TRBD1 (5 bases). The CDR3 runs 13 residues. V lost 6 bases and J 4 bases, leaving 10 bases between the germline ends. The germline gives CDR1 MNHEY, CDR2 SMNVEV (reference sequence). The CDR3 DNA follows: TGTGCCAGCAGCCGGGGACCGGGAAACACCATATATTTT. Amino acid sequence: CASSRGPGNTIYF.

The table lists this clonotype with a few counts. The size of this beta chain means little, since it is a stray read in a library made for alpha chains. The genes are TRBV5-1 and TRBJ2-5; D may be TRBD2 (5 bases). The CDR3 runs to 14 residues. V lost 6 bases and J 1 base, leaving 13 bases between the germline ends. Germline CDR1 and CDR2: SGHRS and YFSETQ. This chain's CDR3 is CASKLGLIQETQYF. In DNA form, the CDR3 reads TGCGCCAGCAAGCTCGGACTGATCCAAGAGACCCAGTACTTC.

By its share, this clonotype is large (0.1 to 1%). The size of this beta chain means little, since it is a stray read in a library made for alpha chains. V usage is TRBV5-1 and J usage is TRBJ2-5, with 8 nucleotides matching TRBD2. J gave up 4 bases and V 4 bases, and 6 bases lay outside the gene matches. The germline V gene encodes CDR1 SGHRS and CDR2 YFSETQ. This CDR3 has 14 amino acids. CDR3 nucleotide sequence: TGCGCCAGCAGCCCGTTCCTAGCGGGAGAGACCCAGTACTTC. Translation gives CASSPFLAGETQYF.

A remark on this clonotype: In a library made to pick up alpha chains, this beta chain is a stray read with a size that means little. The genes are TRBV5-6 and TRBJ2-7; no clear D. Per germline, CDR1 SGHDT and CDR2 YYEEEE. This CDR3 is built from 13 residues. V lost 4 bases, J lost 6 bases, and 14 bases lay in between. CDR3 region: CASSRLRTPEQYF. In nucleotides, the CDR3 is TGTGCCAGCAGCCGGTTACGGACCCCCGAGCAGTACTTC.

Turning to this clonotype: This beta chain is off target for a library built for alpha chains, so its abundance means little. The gene calls are TRBV7-2 and TRBJ2-7; 10 bases line up with TRBD2. In germline, CDR1 is SGHTA, CDR2 FQGNSA. The CDR3 length is 13 residues. With V trimmed by 1 base and J by 6 bases, 0 bases remained unmatched. The CDR3 DNA is TGTGCCAGCAGCTTAGGACTAGCGGGCGAGCAGTACTTC. It is translated as CASSLGLAGEQYF.

Details on this clonotype: The library was built for alpha chains, so this beta chain is an off-target read and its size means little. This rearrangement joins TRBV20-1 to TRBJ2-3; 10 bases map to TRBD2. V gave up 6 bases and J gave up 4 bases; unmatched junction bases: 7. This CDR3 is 14 amino acids long. The germline gives CDR1 DFQATT, CDR2 SNEGSKA (reference sequence). This CDR3 reads CSAERTSGADTQYF. The CDR3 DNA reads TGCAGTGCCGAAAGGACTAGCGGAGCAGATACGCAGTATTTT.

This clonotype showed up just a few times. Within a library made for alpha chains, this beta chain is off target, and its count is uninformative. The genes are TRBV20-1 and TRBJ2-1, with D unclear. Trimming removed 1 base from V and 0 bases from J, with 10 bases in between. The V gene's germline CDR1 is DFQATT and CDR2 SNEGSKA (reference sequence). The CDR3 is made up of 15 amino acids. CDR3: CSARVFRSSYNEQFF. In DNA, the CDR3 is TGCAGTGCTAGAGTTTTCAGAAGCTCCTACAATGAGCAGTTCTTC.

By sample fraction, this clonotype is large. As an off-target read in a library built for alpha chains, this beta chain has a frequency of little significance. V is TRBV5-4 and J is TRBJ2-1; TRBD1 matches at 7 bases. Germline CDR1 and CDR2: SGHNT and YYREEE (reference sequence). The length of the CDR3 is 15 residues. The junction had 14 bases not matched to a gene; V was cut back by 5 bases and J by 9 bases. CDR3 sequence (DNA): TGTGCCAGCAGACGCCAGGGGGAGAAGTTCAGTGAGCAGTTCTTC. Its protein is CASRRQGEKFSEQFF.